This TCR beta chain was observed in a study of vaccination and CD4 T cells after COVID-19. Study-level background: Cells were stimulated with overlapping spike peptide pools from SARS-CoV-2, HCoV-NL63, HCoV-OC43 and HCoV-229E.

The assay that was used to sequence DNA from cultured CD4+ T cells was the Oncomine TCR Beta short-read assay. Genomic DNA was drawn out of CD4+ T cells grown in culture. MiXCR, applied by TCRdb to the PCR reads, yields one record per CDR3 protein. The sample has around 10,000 distinct CDR3 sequences, around 26% seen once. Germline values: CDR1 SGHAT, CDR2 FQNNGV. This CDR3 is 16 amino acids long. V was shortened by 5 bases and J by 0 bases, with 13 bases between the two germline ends. Treatment: roughly ten-day PBMC culture with coronavirus spike peptide pools or control peptides (ViraFEST assay). After expanding antigen-specific T cells with peptide pools, ViraFEST sequenced their TCRs. Points on this clonotype: Antigen: not known.

Whole-study results and caveats: The median number of SARS-CoV-2-reactive clonotypes increased from approximately 21 to 38, a change that did not reach significance.

The specimen was cultured CD4+ T cells from blood. The receptor's source is a human donor with COVID-19. This sequence joins TRBV11-2 and TRBJ1-4; D remains unclear. The CDR3: CASSIGRKTTNEKLFF. The CDR3 DNA is TGTGCCAGCAGCATCGGACGGAAAACAACTAATGAAAAACTGTTTTTT.